This T cell receptor beta chain was sequenced for a study of tumor and adjacent non-tumor tissue in lung cancer. The overall study: Each sample yielded approximately 4.2 million productive TCRbeta reads on average. Overall study results and limits: TCR diversity was significantly greater in tumor than normal lung tissue. Patients with more diverse tumor TCRs had worse survival. In normal lung, the top 100 clones were significantly more dominant than in tumor.

A modified ARM-PCR protocol with three rounds of nested PCR amplified TCRbeta. Via MiXCR, TCRdb re-called the multiplex PCR reads, giving one row per CDR3 protein. Here the sample spans 45,000 or so distinct CDR3 sequences, roughly three fifths being singletons. On this clonotype itself: Its target is not known.

This sample's RNA came from whole unsorted tissue. This non-tumor lung sample came from over 3 cm beyond the tumor edge. This sequence was found in a woman between 40 and 55 years old with non-small cell lung cancer. Sequences were obtained from distant non-tumor lung tissue.

The DNA for the CDR3 is TGTGCCAGCAGCCAAGACCTTTTCTGGGAGCAGTACTTC. Its protein is CASSQDLFWEQYF. The chain couples TRBV11-2 to TRBJ2-7; D not resolved. CDR3 length: 13 amino acids. Germline V CDR1 and CDR2: SGHAT, FQNNGV. Trimming took 5 bases from V and 7 from J, leaving 15 bases between them. Variable domain in full (rest from reference TRBV11-2 and TRBJ2-7): EAGVAQSPRYKIIEKRQSVAFWCNPISGHATLYWYQQILGQGPKLLIQFQNNGVVDDSQLPKDRFSAERLKGVDSTLKIQPAKLEDSAVYLCASSQDLFWEQYFGPGTRLTVT.